Here is one T cell receptor beta chain with its context. The CDR3 is 16 residues long. Germline values: CDR1 SNHLY, CDR2 FYNNEI. Trimming removed 3 bases from V and 9 bases from J; junction bases left unmatched: 9. The study excluded patients with other autoimmune diseases, uncontrolled infections, pregnancy or lactation. This specimen comes from a study of Graves' ophthalmopathy and Graves' hyperthyroidism. Study context: At initial diagnosis, peripheral blood was obtained, and this preceded any treatment.

Using RNA transcripts, the TCR beta CDR3 regions were amplified. First-round RT-PCR used HTBI primers; second-round multiplex PCR followed. TCRdb recomputed calls from the multiplex PCR reads with MiXCR, one row per CDR3 protein. The repertoire holds 600,000 to 950,000 distinct CDR3 sequences, 40% seen once, with 40% to 45% in the top ten. The sequence derives from an adult man with Graves' ophthalmopathy. The source material was peripheral blood. The chain links TRBV2 to TRBJ1-5; 12 nucleotides agree with TRBD1. Here the CDR3 DNA reads TGTGCCAGCAGTGAGGGGACAGGGGGCCCGTCATGGCCCCAGCATTTT. Protein: CASSEGTGGPSWPQHF.